The source of this TCR beta chain is a study of cytomegalovirus exposure and HLA in healthy donors. General study points: A missense variant in DCLRE1C was later tied to TCR beta V- and J-gene trimming.

Germline CDR1 and CDR2: SGHDT and YYEEEE. The CDR3 extends over 14 amino acids. V lost 0 bases and J lost 1, with 4 bases in between. The sample holds one count of this clone. Its antigen is unidentified. 13 Jbeta primers and 60 Vbeta primers were used for the PCR. The data were produced by immunoSEQ multiplex PCR, yet TCRdb's version contains in-frame clones alone and is incomplete. This table holds tens of thousands of clones, around three fifths found once. Sequencing used PBMCs. This clonotype originated in a woman in her thirties or forties in good health and CMV-seropositive. The rearrangement joins TRBV5-6 to TRBJ2-2; no reliable D call. CDR3 sequence reads: CASSLAGNTGELFF. The CDR3 DNA sequence: TGTGCCAGCAGCTTGGCAGGGAACACCGGGGAGCTGTTTTTT. Drawing the rest from reference TRBV5-6 and TRBJ2-2, the complete variable domain is DAGVTQSPTHLIKTRGQQVTLRCSPKSGHDTVSWYQQALGQGPQFIFQYYEEEERQRGNFPDRFSGHQFPNYSSELNVNALLLGDSALYLCASSLAGNTGELFFGEGSRLTVL.